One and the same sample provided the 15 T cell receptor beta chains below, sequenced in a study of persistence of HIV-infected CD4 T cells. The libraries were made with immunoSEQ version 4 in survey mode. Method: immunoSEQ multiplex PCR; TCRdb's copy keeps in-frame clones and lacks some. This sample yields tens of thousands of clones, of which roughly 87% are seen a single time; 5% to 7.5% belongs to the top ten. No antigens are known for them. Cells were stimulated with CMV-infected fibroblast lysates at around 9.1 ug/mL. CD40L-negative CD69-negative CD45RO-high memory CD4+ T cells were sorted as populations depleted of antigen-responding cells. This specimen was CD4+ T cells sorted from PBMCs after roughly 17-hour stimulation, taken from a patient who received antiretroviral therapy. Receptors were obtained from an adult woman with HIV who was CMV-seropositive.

The CDR3 region is CASSQDGPVGEQYF. The CDR3 region has the DNA TGCGCCAGCAGCCAAGATGGTCCTGTGGGCGAGCAGTACTTC. V usage is TRBV4-3 and J usage is TRBJ2-7; D unclear. Germline CDR1 and CDR2: LGHNA and YSLEER. The CDR3 runs 14 residues. V lost 0 bases and J lost 6, with 12 bases in between.

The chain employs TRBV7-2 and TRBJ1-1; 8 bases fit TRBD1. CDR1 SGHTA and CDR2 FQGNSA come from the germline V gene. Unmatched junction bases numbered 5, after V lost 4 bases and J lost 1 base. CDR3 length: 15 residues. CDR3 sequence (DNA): TGTGCCAGCAGCTCGCCCGGGACAGGGAACACTGAAGCTTTCTTT. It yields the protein CASSSPGTGNTEAFF.

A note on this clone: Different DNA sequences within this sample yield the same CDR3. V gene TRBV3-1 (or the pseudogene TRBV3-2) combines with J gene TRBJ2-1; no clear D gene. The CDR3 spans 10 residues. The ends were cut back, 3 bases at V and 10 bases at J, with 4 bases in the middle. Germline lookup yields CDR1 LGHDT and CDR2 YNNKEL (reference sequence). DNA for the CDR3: TGTGCCAGCAGCCAGGGAGAGCAGTTCTTC. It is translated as CASSQGEQFF.

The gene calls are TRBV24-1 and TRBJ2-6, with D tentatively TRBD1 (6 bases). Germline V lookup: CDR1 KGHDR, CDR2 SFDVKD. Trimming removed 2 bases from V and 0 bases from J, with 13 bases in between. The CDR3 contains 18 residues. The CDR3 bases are TGTGCCACCAGTGATTCTGCAGGGGCCAACTCTGGGGCCAACGTCCTGACTTTC. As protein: CATSDSAGANSGANVLTF.

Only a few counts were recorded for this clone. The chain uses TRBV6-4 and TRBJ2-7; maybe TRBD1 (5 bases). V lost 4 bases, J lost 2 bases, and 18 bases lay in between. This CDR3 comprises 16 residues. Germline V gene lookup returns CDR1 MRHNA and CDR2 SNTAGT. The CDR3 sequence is CASSGPDRSNPYEQYF. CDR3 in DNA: TGTGCCAGCAGTGGCCCCGACAGATCTAATCCCTACGAGCAGTACTTC.

CDR3 loop: CASLQGANTEAFF. Written as DNA, the CDR3 is TGTGCCAGCCTACAGGGGGCAAACACTGAAGCTTTCTTT. The chain uses TRBV2 and TRBJ1-1, with 9 bases matching TRBD1. This CDR3 comprises 13 residues. The V and J ends lost 8 bases and 2 bases, in that order; junction bases with no gene match: 3. In germline, CDR1 is SNHLY, CDR2 FYNNEI.

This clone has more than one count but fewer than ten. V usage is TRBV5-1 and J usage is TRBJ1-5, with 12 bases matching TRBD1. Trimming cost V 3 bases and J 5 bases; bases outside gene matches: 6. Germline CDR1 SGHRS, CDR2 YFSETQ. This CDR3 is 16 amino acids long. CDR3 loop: CASSSGTGGYDQPQHF. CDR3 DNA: TGCGCCAGCAGCTCCGGGACAGGGGGCTACGATCAGCCCCAGCATTTT.

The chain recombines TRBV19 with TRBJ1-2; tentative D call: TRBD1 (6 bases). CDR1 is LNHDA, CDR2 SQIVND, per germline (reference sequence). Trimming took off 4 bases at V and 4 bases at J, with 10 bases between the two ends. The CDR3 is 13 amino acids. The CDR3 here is CASSSRGTYGYTF. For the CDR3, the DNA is TGTGCCAGTAGTAGTAGGGGGACCTATGGCTACACCTTC.

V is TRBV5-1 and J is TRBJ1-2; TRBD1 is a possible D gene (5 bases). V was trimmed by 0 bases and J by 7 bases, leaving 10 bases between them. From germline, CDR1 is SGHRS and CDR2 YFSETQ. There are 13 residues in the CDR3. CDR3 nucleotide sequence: TGCGCCAGCAGCTTGGAAGGGGCTTCTGGCTACACCTTC. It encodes CASSLEGASGYTF.

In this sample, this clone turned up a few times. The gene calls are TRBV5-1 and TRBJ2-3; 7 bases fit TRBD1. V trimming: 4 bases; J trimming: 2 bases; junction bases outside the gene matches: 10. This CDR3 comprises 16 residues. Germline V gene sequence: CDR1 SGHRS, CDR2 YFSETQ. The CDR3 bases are TGCGCCAGCAGCCTGACGGGACAGACTAACACAGATACGCAGTATTTT. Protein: CASSLTGQTNTDTQYF.

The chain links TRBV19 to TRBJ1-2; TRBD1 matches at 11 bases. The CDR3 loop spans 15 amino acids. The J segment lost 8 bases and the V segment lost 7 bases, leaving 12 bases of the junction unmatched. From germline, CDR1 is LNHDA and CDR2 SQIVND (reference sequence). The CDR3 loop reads CASTARTGGFGGYTF. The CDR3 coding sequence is TGTGCCAGTACGGCCAGGACAGGGGGCTTCGGAGGCTACACCTTC.

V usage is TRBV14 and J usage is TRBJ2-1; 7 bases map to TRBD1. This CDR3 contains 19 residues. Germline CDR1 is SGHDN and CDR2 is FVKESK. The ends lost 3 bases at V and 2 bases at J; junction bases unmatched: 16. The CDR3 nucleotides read TGTGCCAGCAGCCATGCCCCGGGGACAGCCAGCGATCCCTACAATGAGCAGTTCTTC. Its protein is CASSHAPGTASDPYNEQFF.

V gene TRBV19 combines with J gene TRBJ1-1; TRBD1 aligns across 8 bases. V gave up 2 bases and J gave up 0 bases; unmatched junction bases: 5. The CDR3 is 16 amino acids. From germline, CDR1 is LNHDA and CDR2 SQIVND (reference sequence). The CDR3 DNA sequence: TGTGCCAGTAGTATAATAGGACAGGGAATGAACACTGAAGCTTTCTTT. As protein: CASSIIGQGMNTEAFF.

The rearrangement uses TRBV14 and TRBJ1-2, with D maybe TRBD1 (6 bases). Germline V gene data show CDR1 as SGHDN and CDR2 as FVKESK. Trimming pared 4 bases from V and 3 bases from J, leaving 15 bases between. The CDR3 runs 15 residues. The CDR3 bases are TGTGCCAGCAGCCGACAGGACGGGGGGTACTATGGCTACACCTTC. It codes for CASSRQDGGYYGYTF. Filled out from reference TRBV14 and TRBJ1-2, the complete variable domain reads EAGVTQFPSHSVIEKGQTVTLRCDPISGHDNLYWYRRVMGKEIKFLLHFVKESKQDESGMPNNRFLAERTGGTYSTLKVQPAELEDSGVYFCASSRQDGGYYGYTFGSGTRLTVV.

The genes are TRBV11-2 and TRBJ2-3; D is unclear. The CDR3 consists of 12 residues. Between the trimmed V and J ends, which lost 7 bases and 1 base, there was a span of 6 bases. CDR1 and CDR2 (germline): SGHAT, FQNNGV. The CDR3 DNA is TGTGCCAGCACGAGCGGCACAGATACGCAGTATTTT. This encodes CASTSGTDTQYF. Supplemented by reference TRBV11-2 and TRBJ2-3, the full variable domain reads EAGVAQSPRYKIIEKRQSVAFWCNPISGHATLYWYQQILGQGPKLLIQFQNNGVVDDSQLPKDRFSAERLKGVDSTLKIQPAKLEDSAVYLCASTSGTDTQYFGPGTRLTVL.